In this sample, the clone carrying this T cell receptor beta chain turned up a few times. The treatment denotes: oral pan-JAK inhibitor, 5-10 mg twice daily. The V gene end was trimmed by 5 bases and the J gene end by 9 bases; junction bases not matched to a gene: 6. The germline V gene encodes CDR1 SGHTA and CDR2 FQGNSA. This CDR3 contains 15 residues. RNA extraction was followed by reverse transcription into cDNA, which acted as the sequencing template. This table comes from immunoSEQ multiplex PCR, and its TCRdb copy is limited to in-frame clones, with some not included. The sample has some 200,000 clones, roughly three fifths seen once; the top ten hold around 3.2%. This entry is derived from a study of CD8+ T cells in alopecia areata.

J is TRBJ1-6 and V is TRBV7-2, with TRBD1 matching over 11 bases. The receptor's source is a human donor with alopecia areata. The material sequenced was CD4+ T cells sorted from blood, taken at week 4, from a patient treated with tofacitinib. The CDR3 nucleotides read TGTGCCAGCAGCCCTAGGACAGGGGGCAGTTCACCCCTCCACTTT. Translated, it gives CASSPRTGGSSPLHF.